This T cell receptor (beta chain) comes out of a study of blood T cell repertoires in COVID-19. Residents of about two dozen US areas, aged roughly 18 to 89 years, made up the participants. Participants' own reports of clinical history determined their cohort assignment. During the 2 weeks before they entered the study, exposed participants had met someone with a PCR-confirmed or clinician-diagnosed COVID-19 case. After removal of 6 bases from V and 4 bases from J, the junction contained 13 bases not matched to a gene. The CDR3 runs to 16 residues. Germline values: CDR1 SQVTM, CDR2 ANQGSEA. In the authors' methods: Reference gene primers were amplified, and this amplification served to estimate nucleated cell counts. Data came from immunoSEQ multiplex PCR; TCRdb stores just in-frame clones and leaves some out. V and J calls and clone size are those listed in that table; D and trimming were worked out from the DNA. This sample yields roughly 150,000 clones, of which around 80% are seen a single time; around 5% belongs to the top ten.

The chain carries TRBV29-1 and TRBJ2-2; 8 nucleotides agree with TRBD1. The sequence was collected from a man aged 65-85 years who had been exposed to COVID-19. Sequencing was done on a sample of PBMCs or T cells enriched from blood (not recorded which). The CDR3 loop is CSVTITGTGGTGELFF. CDR3 bases: TGCAGCGTCACCATCACGGGGACAGGAGGCACCGGGGAGCTGTTTTTT.